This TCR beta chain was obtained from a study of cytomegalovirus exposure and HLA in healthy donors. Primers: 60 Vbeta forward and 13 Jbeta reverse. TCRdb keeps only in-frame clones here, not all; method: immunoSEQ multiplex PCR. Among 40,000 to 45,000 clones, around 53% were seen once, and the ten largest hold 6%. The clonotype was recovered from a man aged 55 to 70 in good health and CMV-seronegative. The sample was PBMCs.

CDR3 coding DNA: TGTGCCATCAGTGAGACAGGGTCTAGGAGCACAGATACGCAGTATTTT. Residues: CAISETGSRSTDTQYF. The gene calls are TRBV10-3 and TRBJ2-3; a possible D gene is TRBD1 (6 bases). Germline CDR1 ENHRY, CDR2 SYGVKD. V was clipped by 2 bases and J by 0 bases, with 12 bases between them. This CDR3 comprises 16 residues.